A selection of T cell receptor beta chains follows, all from one sample in a study of early stage breast cancer tumors. The table came from immunoSEQ multiplex PCR; TCRdb's copy has only in-frame clones and leaves some out. Of 9,500 to 12,000 clones in the sample, around 75% are singletons; the top ten hold more than 11%. Specimen: breast tumor tissue. The receptor source for this set is a person between 65 and 79 years old with breast cancer. CDR3s include the opening cysteine and the closing phenylalanine or tryptophan. D genes are given only for firm matches. Rows give clone size only sometimes, using once, few, many, or a class for an expanded clone.

>-|TRBJ2-1|-|TRBV9
TGTGCCAGCAGCGCCCAGGGGGGCTCTTACAATGAGCAGTTCTTC
CASSAQGGSYNEQFF
>-|TRBJ1-4|TRBD1|TRBV27
TGTGCCAGCAGTTTATCGTTACAGGGGGTAAAACTGTTTTTT
CASSLSLQGVKLFF
>-|TRBJ2-7|TRBD1|TRBV11-2
TGTGCCAGCAGCTTGGGACAGGGAAGGGGCTACGAGCAGTACTTC
CASSLGQGRGYEQYF
>-|TRBJ2-2|-|TRBV7-2
TGTGCCAGCAGCCCCCAGGCAGGGAATTCCGGGGAGCTGTTTTTT
CASSPQAGNSGELFF
>-|TRBJ1-3|-|TRBV4-1
TGCGCCAGCAGGCCCAGGCTGAACTCTGGAAACACCATATATTTT
CASRPRLNSGNTIYF
>-|TRBJ1-2|-|TRBV6-6
TGTGCCTCAAGGAGGAGTTCTAACTATGGCTACACCTTC
CASRRSSNYGYTF
>-|TRBJ2-3|TRBD2|TRBV5-1
TGCGCCAGCAGCTTGGAACTAGCGGGGGGTTCGGATACGCAGTATTTT
CASSLELAGGSDTQYF
>-|TRBJ2-3|TRBD2|TRBV5-6
TGTGCCAGCAGCCTAAGAGCGGGAGATGGAGATACGCAGTATTTT
CASSLRAGDGDTQYF
>-|TRBJ2-5|-|TRBV5-1
TGCGCCAGCAGCTTGGTACCGGGGGAGACCCAGTACTTC
CASSLVPGETQYF
>few|TRBJ1-5|-|TRBV7-2
TGTGCCAGCAGCTTAAGGGGCATCAATCAGCCCCAGCATTTT
CASSLRGINQPQHF
>-|TRBJ2-1|TRBD2|TRBV28
TGTGCCAGCCTAGGGACTAGCGGGAGCTCCTACAATGAGCAGTTCTTC
CASLGTSGSSYNEQFF
>-|TRBJ2-5|TRBD2|TRBV5-4
TGTGCCAGCAGCTTGCGGCGGGGGGCGACCCAGTACTTC
CASSLRRGATQYF
>-|TRBJ1-3|-|TRBV4-2
TGTGCCAGCAGGACGGACACGGGTGGAAACACCATATATTTT
CASRTDTGGNTIYF
>-|TRBJ2-5|-|TRBV21-1
TGTGCCAGCAGCAAAGCAGGGGGATCCGTAGAGACCCAGTACTTC
CASSKAGGSVETQYF
>-|TRBJ2-3|TRBD2|TRBV7-2
TGTGCCAGCAGCCACTCAGCGGGGTACACAGATACGCAGTATTTT
CASSHSAGYTDTQYF
>-|TRBJ2-7|TRBD1|TRBV9
TGTGCCAGCAGCCCTTATTCGACAGGGGTCGGGCTCGAGCAGTACTTC
CASSPYSTGVGLEQYF
>-|TRBJ1-6|TRBD1|TRBV5-5
TGTGCCAGCAGCGTGGGACAGAGCTCCTATAATTCACCCCTCCACTTT
CASSVGQSSYNSPLHF
>-|TRBJ2-7|TRBD2|TRBV13
TGTGCCAGCAGCCGTCCGACTAGCGGTTACGAGCAGTACTTC
CASSRPTSGYEQYF
>-|TRBJ1-6|TRBD1|TRBV7-2
TGTGCCAGCAGCTTACCGGGACAGCCGACCTTGGACGGTTCACCCCTCCACTTT
CASSLPGQPTLDGSPLHF
>-|TRBJ2-1|-|TRBV9
TGTGCCAGCAGCCTGCTGGGGGGAAATGAGCAGTTCTTC
CASSLLGGNEQFF
>-|TRBJ1-1|TRBD1|TRBV5-1
TGCGCCAGCAGCTTAGCGACAGGGTGGGCCTCTGAAGCTTTCTTT
CASSLATGWASEAFF
>once|TRBJ2-5|-|TRBV18
TGTGCCAGCTCACCAAATGGACAAGAAGAGACCCAGTACTTC
CASSPNGQEETQYF
>-|TRBJ2-2|TRBD2|TRBV7-9
TGTGCCAGCAGCGTCCCGACTAGCGGGAAGGATGGCGGGGAGCTGTTTTTT
CASSVPTSGKDGGELFF
>-|TRBJ2-2|-|TRBV10-3
TGTGCCATAAGTAGGGTGTCTGGTCTAGCTGGTTCCACCGGGGAGCTGTTTTTT
CAISRVSGLAGSTGELFF
>once|TRBJ2-7|TRBD1|TRBV7-2
TGTGCCAGCAGCCCCCGTCGACAGGGGAGCTCCTACGAGCAGTACTTC
CASSPRRQGSSYEQYF
>-|TRBJ2-2|TRBD1|TRBV18
TGTGCCAGCTCACCACTCGACAGGGGGAGCACCGGGGAGCTGTTTTTT
CASSPLDRGSTGELFF
>-|TRBJ1-2|-|TRBV4-2
TGTGCCAGCAGCCAAGATTGGCATGGCTACACCTTC
CASSQDWHGYTF
>-|TRBJ2-1|-|TRBV11-2
TGTGCCAGCAGCTTAGATCTGTTCTCCTACAATGAGCAGTTCTTC
CASSLDLFSYNEQFF
>-|TRBJ2-7|TRBD2|TRBV10-3
TGTGCCATCAGGGGCGGGACTAGCGGGAGCTACTACGAGCAGTACTTC
CAIRGGTSGSYYEQYF
>-|TRBJ2-2|-|TRBV30
TGTGCCTGGAGTGTCGTAGCGCGAGGGACCGGGGAGCTGTTTTTT
CAWSVVARGTGELFF
>once|TRBJ1-2|-|TRBV7-9
TGTGCCAGCAGCCCCCCCGGTTCGGGTTTAGCTAACTATGGCTACACCTTC
CASSPPGSGLANYGYTF
>-|TRBJ2-7|-|TRBV7-2
TGTGCCAGCAGCCTGGGAGTTGCCTACGAGCAGTACTTC
CASSLGVAYEQYF
>-|TRBJ1-5|-|TRBV19
TGTGCCAGTAGTGCCCCAGCGGGGATGAGCAATCAGCCCCAGCATTTT
CASSAPAGMSNQPQHF
>once|TRBJ1-1|TRBD1|TRBV6-6
TGTGCCAGCACCTCGACAGGGAGGACTGAAGCTTTCTTT
CASTSTGRTEAFF
>-|TRBJ1-5|TRBD1|TRBV18
TGTGCCAGCTCATGGACAGGGGGTATGGGCAATCAGCCCCAGCATTTT
CASSWTGGMGNQPQHF
>medium-sized|TRBJ2-7|TRBD2|TRBV11-2
TGTGCCAGCAGCTTAGTGGTAGCGGGGGCTCGCCACCACGAGCAGTACTTC
CASSLVVAGARHHEQYF
>-|TRBJ1-6|-|TRBV29-1
TGCAGCATTGAAAATCCCCGGAATTCACCCCTCCACTTT
CSIENPRNSPLHF